This T cell receptor beta chain is from a study of T-cell memory formation after mild COVID-19. Study observations and caveats: Among clones contracting day 15 to 85, CD4/CD8 was balanced, whereas later expanders leaned CD4+. Within pre-infection memory, some responding clones were found, suggesting cross-reactive memory joined.

MiXCR, applied by TCRdb to the 5' RACE reads, yields one record per CDR3 protein. The table has 300,000 to 400,000 distinct CDR3 sequences, around 14% seen once; the top ten hold roughly a fifth. The CDR3 has 14 residues. V gave up 6 bases and J gave up 2 bases; unmatched junction bases: 7. Concerning this clonotype: Its antigen is not known.

This chain connects TRBV23-1 to TRBJ2-7; 7 bases align to TRBD1. TRBV23-1 belongs to the ORF category, with a function that is uncertain. The sequencing input was PBMCs or a T cell subset sorted from them (not recorded which). The sequence was collected from a man between 18 and 29 years old who had mild COVID-19 (a few samples of this study predate the infection). Cell type and time point are not known. The CDR3 DNA reads as TGCGCCAGCAGAGGGGGCTTGGGGACCTACGAGCAGTACTTC. Its translation: CASRGGLGTYEQYF.